The next 28 T cell receptor beta chains were all read from a single sample in a study of PD-L1 blockade in urothelial cancer. The method was immunoSEQ multiplex PCR; TCRdb's version includes in-frame clones alone and lacks a portion of them. In the table there are more than 30,000 clones, around 88% of which are singletons. Source: PBMCs, taken around atezolizumab (anti-PD-L1) treatment. The receptors derive from a man in his sixties with urothelial cancer.

As regards this clone: Its ends do not fully match the called genes, so a read error is possible. The V call is TRBV7-2, the J call TRBJ2-7, with 10 bases that match TRBD2. CDR1 SGHTA and CDR2 FQGNSA come from the germline V gene. The CDR3 sequence is 14 residues long. CDR3 sequence: CASSIAGGSYEQYF. The CDR3 DNA follows: TGTGCCAGCAGCATAGCGGGGGGTTCCTACGAGCAGTACTTC.

The chain has TRBV7-6 and TRBJ1-1; 9 bases agree with TRBD1. V shed 5 bases, J shed 2 bases, and the junction held 3 bases outside the gene matches. The length of the CDR3 is 14 residues. Germline-derived CDR1 and CDR2 are SGHVS and FNYEAQ. The CDR3 DNA sequence: TGTGCCAGCAGCGGGGGACAGGGAAACACTGAAGCTTTCTTT. Protein: CASSGGQGNTEAFF.

The chain links TRBV28 to TRBJ2-2, with D perhaps TRBD2 (6 bases). Germline values: CDR1 MDHEN, CDR2 SYDVKM. The CDR3 has 15 residues. V was pared by 1 base and J by 6 bases, with 12 bases between. The CDR3 region is CASSLSGGVAGELFF. The CDR3 region has the DNA TGTGCCAGCAGTTTATCTGGAGGGGTCGCCGGGGAGCTGTTTTTT.

The J gene is TRBJ2-5, the V gene TRBV27; TRBD2 aligns across 8 bases. The CDR3 totals 14 residues. V lost 5 bases, J lost 7 bases, and 9 bases stayed unmatched. CDR1 MNHEY and CDR2 SMNVEV come from the germline V gene (reference sequence). This chain's CDR3 is CASSPPGGMGTQYF. The DNA for the CDR3 is TGTGCCAGCAGTCCCCCGGGGGGGATGGGGACCCAGTACTTC.

The chain couples TRBV4-1 to TRBJ2-7, with D uncertain. Per germline, CDR1 MGHRA and CDR2 YSYEKL. V shed 4 bases and J shed 1 base, with 14 bases lying between them. The CDR3 contains 15 residues. The CDR3 protein is CASSPTGSLSYEQYF. The DNA of the CDR3 is TGCGCCAGCAGCCCCACCGGGTCCCTATCCTACGAGCAGTACTTC.

The table lists this clone with a few counts. Here the CDR3 DNA reads TGTGCCAGCAGCCAAGATTACAGCAACTATGGCTACACCTTC. Protein sequence: CASSQDYSNYGYTF. The chain couples TRBV4-2 to TRBJ1-2; D call uncertain. The V end lost 0 bases, the J end lost 2 bases, and 7 bases lay between the germline ends. Germline CDR1 is LGHNA and CDR2 is YNFKEQ. This CDR3 has 14 residues.

This chain uses TRBV10-3 with TRBJ2-3; 10 positions match TRBD1. This CDR3 contains 17 residues. The V segment lost 1 base and the J segment 5 bases; nucleotides outside the gene matches: 9. Germline V CDR1 and CDR2: ENHRY, SYGVKD. CDR3 amino acids: CAISEWSGQGIGDTQYF. As DNA, the CDR3 is TGTGCCATCAGTGAGTGGTCGGGACAGGGGATAGGAGATACGCAGTATTTT.

The rearrangement links TRBV21-1 to TRBJ2-1; the table names TRBD2, a call not compared with the DNA. TRBV21-1 represents a pseudogene. The CDR3 loop spans 16 amino acids. CDR3 bases: TGTGCCAGCAGCAAAGTGGAAGCGGTGAGGAGAAATGAGCAGTTCTTC. Its protein product is CASSKVEAVRRNEQFF.

The chain recombines TRBV28 with TRBJ2-3; D is unclear. The germline CDR1 and CDR2 sequences are MDHEN and SYDVKM. The CDR3 is 13 amino acids. Trimming took off 5 bases at V and 4 bases at J, with 10 bases between the two ends. The CDR3 DNA reads TGTGCCAGCAGTCTTTTAGAGTCAGATACGCAGTATTTT. This encodes CASSLLESDTQYF.

The chain has TRBV28 and TRBJ1-5; D gene ambiguous. The V gene lost 7 bases and the J gene lost 9 bases, with 16 bases spanning the gap. CDR1 is MDHEN, CDR2 SYDVKM, per germline. This CDR3 is built from 13 residues. CDR3 in amino acids: CASTRTLGRPQHF. CDR3 nucleotides: TGTGCCAGCACCCGAACACTTGGGAGGCCCCAGCATTTT.

This clone came up once. The V and J genes are TRBV19 and TRBJ1-2, with 8 bases fitting TRBD1. The CDR3 loop spans 14 amino acids. From germline, CDR1 is LNHDA and CDR2 SQIVND (reference sequence). J gave up 4 bases and V 0 bases, and 1 base lay outside the gene matches. Written as DNA, the CDR3 is TGTGCCAGTAGTATAGACACAGGGGGCTATGGCTACACCTTC. Its protein is CASSIDTGGYGYTF.

The CDR3 region is CASSLRGSTTGELFF. The DNA of the CDR3 is TGTGCCAGCAGTTTACGAGGTAGTACTACCGGGGAGCTGTTTTTT. The chain is built from TRBV27 and TRBJ2-2; D unresolved. This CDR3 contains 15 residues. Germline V CDR1 and CDR2: MNHEY, SMNVEV (reference sequence). Trimming took 2 bases from V and 5 from J, leaving 12 bases between them.

The rearrangement uses TRBV18 and TRBJ1-1, with TRBD1 matching 7 bases. V shed 2 bases, J shed 4 bases, and the junction held 13 bases outside the gene matches. The length of the CDR3 is 17 residues. Germline CDR1 KGHSH, CDR2 LQKENI. The CDR3: CASSPFPQGQGGTEAFF. The CDR3 DNA reads as TGTGCCAGCTCACCATTCCCACAGGGGCAGGGGGGCACTGAAGCTTTCTTT.

The genes are TRBV4-1 and TRBJ2-7, with a tentative D call TRBD1 (6 bases). V was clipped by 0 bases and J by 4 bases, with 13 bases between them. The CDR3 consists of 15 residues. Germline V gene lookup returns CDR1 MGHRA and CDR2 YSYEKL. This CDR3 reads CASSQDPGQLYEQYF. Here the CDR3 DNA reads TGCGCCAGCAGCCAAGACCCAGGACAGTTGTACGAGCAGTACTTC.

The rearrangement links TRBV19 to TRBJ1-3; D is undetermined. The germline CDR1 and CDR2 sequences are LNHDA and SQIVND (reference sequence). This CDR3 spans 17 amino acids. The V gene lost 1 base and the J gene lost 0 bases, with 13 bases spanning the gap. CDR3 loop: CASSIGGIDSSGNTIYF. The CDR3 region has the DNA TGTGCCAGTAGTATAGGAGGGATAGATTCCTCTGGAAACACCATATATTTT.

This chain joins TRBV27 and TRBJ2-7; TRBD1 might be the D (5 bases). CDR1 is MNHEY and CDR2 is SMNVEV in the germline V gene (reference sequence). This CDR3 contains 13 residues. V lost 6 bases and J 6 bases, leaving 15 bases between the germline ends. CDR3 region: CASRVAGPGEQYF. CDR3 nucleotides: TGTGCCAGCAGGGTCGCAGGGCCGGGCGAGCAGTACTTC.

J is TRBJ1-2 and V is TRBV5-4; 7 nucleotides agree with TRBD1. The CDR3 has 14 residues. Germline CDR1 reads SGHNT; CDR2 reads YYREEE (reference sequence). V lost 4 bases to trimming and J lost 5 bases; unmatched junction nucleotides: 8. The CDR3 bases are TGTGCCAGCAGCCTTCAGGGGGGAATATATGGCTACACCTTC. Translated: CASSLQGGIYGYTF. The full variable domain, rest sourced from reference TRBV5-4 and TRBJ1-2, is ETGVTQSPTHLIKTRGQQVTLRCSSQSGHNTVSWYQQALGQGPQFIFQYYREEENGRGNFPPRFSGLQFPNYSSELNVNALELDDSALYLCASSLQGGIYGYTFGSGTRLTVV.

The chain recombines TRBV9 with TRBJ1-3; possibly TRBD1 for D (5 bases). The V end was cut by 2 bases, the J end by 4 bases, with 16 bases between. Looked up from germline, CDR1 is SGDLS and CDR2 is YYNGEE. CDR3 length equals 16 residues. The CDR3 DNA reads as TGTGCCAGCAGCGTGGGGGACTACCGAGAAGGAAACACCATATATTTT. This codes for CASSVGDYREGNTIYF.

This rearrangement joins TRBV19 to TRBJ2-7; TRBD1 agrees at 12 bases. The V gene end was trimmed by 6 bases and the J gene end by 6 bases; junction bases not matched to a gene: 9. There are 15 residues in the CDR3. Germline loops: CDR1 LNHDA, CDR2 SQIVND (reference sequence). DNA for the CDR3: TGTGCCAGTAGCCCGCCGGGACAGGGGGCAGTCGAGCAGTACTTC. It translates to CASSPPGQGAVEQYF.

The chain links TRBV6-5 to TRBJ2-5; a weak D match, TRBD1 (6 bases). This CDR3 contains 16 residues. Trimming took off 0 bases at V and 9 bases at J, with 20 bases between the two ends. Germline V gene data show CDR1 as MNHEY and CDR2 as SVGAGI. The CDR3 is CASSYSGGIPPGAQYF. In DNA, the CDR3 is TGTGCCAGCAGTTACTCTGGGGGAATACCCCCAGGGGCCCAGTACTTC.

This clone was observed a single time. The V and J genes are TRBV27 and TRBJ2-7, with D possibly being TRBD2 (6 bases). The V end was cut by 6 bases, the J end by 3 bases, with 21 bases between. Germline lookup yields CDR1 MNHEY and CDR2 SMNVEV (reference sequence). The CDR3 runs to 16 residues. The CDR3 bases are TGTGCCAGCAGCCAAGGGGCGGGAACGAGTGTCTACGAGCAGTACTTC. Its protein product is CASSQGAGTSVYEQYF.

The chain combines TRBV6-5 with TRBJ1-1; maybe TRBD1 (6 bases). This CDR3 has 14 amino acids. CDR1 MNHEY and CDR2 SVGAGI come from the germline V gene. Trimming took off 6 bases at V and 4 bases at J, with 15 bases between the two ends. The CDR3 coding sequence is TGTGCCAGCAGGACTACAGGGAGAGGCACTGAAGCTTTCTTT. Encoded protein: CASRTTGRGTEAFF.

This chain uses TRBV5-8 with TRBJ2-3; 7 bases match TRBD1. The germline gives CDR1 SGHTS, CDR2 YDEGEE. CDR3 size: 15 residues. Trimming at V came to 4 bases and at J to 10 bases, leaving 15 bases not matched to a gene. CDR3 DNA sequence: TGTGCCAGCAGCCACGGGACAGAGCTAAGATACGCGCAGTATTTT. As protein: CASSHGTELRYAQYF. Full variable domain (missing parts from reference TRBV5-8 and TRBJ2-3): EAGVTQSPTHLIKTRGQQATLRCSPISGHTSVYWYQQALGLGLQFLLWYDEGEERNRGNFPPRFSGRQFPNYSSELNVNALELEDSALYLCASSHGTELRYAQYFGPGTRLTVL.

The chain links TRBV4-2 to TRBJ2-1; a possible D gene is TRBD1 (6 bases). The V end lost 0 bases, the J end lost 10 bases, and 10 bases lay between the germline ends. The germline gives CDR1 LGHNA, CDR2 YNFKEQ. This CDR3 is 13 amino acids long. Written as DNA, the CDR3 is TGTGCCAGCAGCCAAGAAAGGGGGAACGAGCAGTTCTTC. This sequence encodes CASSQERGNEQFF.

This rearrangement joins TRBV4-3 to TRBJ1-2; the match to TRBD1 covers 7 bases. Germline V lookup: CDR1 LGHNA, CDR2 YSLEER. This CDR3 has 16 residues. The ends lost 1 base at V and 0 bases at J; junction bases unmatched: 5. CDR3 in amino acids: CASSQVWGQSNYGYTF. The CDR3 DNA is TGCGCCAGCAGCCAAGTGTGGGGACAGTCTAACTATGGCTACACCTTC.

The chain carries TRBV6-5 and TRBJ1-2; 7 bases align to TRBD1. V lost 6 bases, J lost 6 bases, and 7 bases stayed unmatched. This CDR3 comprises 13 residues. The germline gives CDR1 MNHEY, CDR2 SVGAGI. DNA of the CDR3: TGTGCCAGCAGGAATACAGGGGCTGATGGCTACACCTTC. It is translated as CASRNTGADGYTF.

This clone was seen only once. This chain uses TRBV30 with TRBJ2-1; 11 bases are shared with TRBD2. This CDR3 comprises 15 residues. The trim removed 4 bases at V and 12 bases at J, leaving 14 bases unmatched. Germline CDR1 is GTSNPN and CDR2 is SVGIG (reference sequence). The CDR3 DNA sequence: TGTGCCTGGAATGGAGCTCTAGCGGGAGGTCGCCGGCAGTTCTTC. This gives the protein CAWNGALAGGRRQFF.

The V call is TRBV30, the J call TRBJ2-5; perhaps TRBD2 as D (5 bases). Germline loops: CDR1 GTSNPN, CDR2 SVGIG (reference sequence). Trimming removed 2 bases from V and 3 bases from J, with 7 bases in between. The CDR3 length is 12 residues. For the CDR3, the DNA is TGTGCCTGGAGTTTCGGGGAAGAGACCCAGTACTTC. Its translation: CAWSFGEETQYF.